These 13 T cell receptor beta chains share one sample of origin, sequenced in a study of blood T cell repertoires in COVID-19. The data were produced by immunoSEQ multiplex PCR, yet TCRdb's version contains in-frame clones alone and is incomplete. There are about 440,000 clones in the sample; 87% occur only once, and over 1.5% lies in the top ten. Sequencing was carried out using PBMCs or T cells enriched from blood (not recorded which). The receptors come from a woman under 30 with acute COVID-19.

The chain is built from TRBV27 and TRBJ1-5, with a weak D call TRBD1 (5 bases). The CDR3 is made up of 14 amino acids. Germline loops: CDR1 MNHEY, CDR2 SMNVEV (reference sequence). With 5 bases removed from V and 9 bases from J, the gap between germline ends came to 17 bases. CDR3 coding DNA: TGTGCCAGCAGTCCACGGTTCTCGGGGGGGCCCCAGCATTTT. Residues: CASSPRFSGGPQHF.

The V call is TRBV27, the J call TRBJ2-7; D perhaps matches TRBD2 (5 bases). The length of the CDR3 is 15 residues. CDR1 is MNHEY and CDR2 is SMNVEV in the germline V gene (reference sequence). The V end was cut by 3 bases, the J end by 1 base, with 13 bases between. The CDR3 coding sequence is TGTGCCAGCAGTTTGGACCAGAGCGGATCCTACGAGCAGTACTTC. This encodes CASSLDQSGSYEQYF.

V gene TRBV11-2 combines with J gene TRBJ2-2; TRBD2 might be the D (5 bases). Germline V gene sequence: CDR1 SGHAT, CDR2 FQNNGV. Between the trimmed V and J ends, which lost 1 base and 4 bases, there was a span of 13 bases. This CDR3 spans 16 amino acids. The CDR3, as DNA: TGTGCCAGCAGCTTAGGTACCCTAGCAGGCACCGGGGAGCTGTTTTTT. Residues: CASSLGTLAGTGELFF.

This clone appeared a few times. V and J are TRBV2 and TRBJ1-4; 7 bases fit TRBD1. The J segment lost 4 bases and the V segment lost 2 bases, leaving 4 bases of the junction unmatched. The CDR3 consists of 15 residues. Germline CDR1 and CDR2: SNHLY and FYNNEI. The CDR3 DNA reads TGTGCCAGCAGTGAACCAGGGGGATATAATGAAAAACTGTTTTTT. This sequence encodes CASSEPGGYNEKLFF.

V gene TRBV5-5 combines with J gene TRBJ1-2; D ambiguous. The CDR3 loop spans 14 amino acids. Germline assignment: CDR1 SGHKS and CDR2 YYEKEE (reference sequence). Trimming stripped 2 bases from V and 0 bases from J, with 8 bases between. CDR3 region: CASSFQDPNYGYTF. The DNA of the CDR3 is TGTGCCAGCAGCTTTCAGGATCCTAACTATGGCTACACCTTC.

The J gene is TRBJ1-5, the V gene TRBV24-1; D is unresolved. V lost 4 bases and J lost 5, with 32 bases in between. This CDR3 has 21 residues. CDR1 is KGHDR, CDR2 SFDVKD, per germline. The CDR3, as DNA: TGTGCCACCAGTGAAATAATTCATCGGACCGTACAAGACCGGGGAGATCAGCCCCAGCATTTT. Protein sequence: CATSEIIHRTVQDRGDQPQHF.

In this sample, this clone turned up once. The chain links TRBV18 to TRBJ1-2; D possibly corresponds to TRBD1 (6 bases). Germline CDR1 and CDR2: KGHSH and LQKENI. Trimming cost V 1 base and J 3 bases, with 12 bases left between them. The length of the CDR3 is 15 residues. In DNA, the CDR3 is TGTGCCAGCTCACCACTGTCAGGGGAGCACTATGGCTACACCTTC. Translation gives CASSPLSGEHYGYTF.

This clone was detected only once. The chain couples TRBV5-1 to TRBJ2-5, with D possibly matching TRBD2 (6 bases). V lost 3 bases, J lost 1 base, and 16 bases lay in between. CDR1 is SGHRS and CDR2 is YFSETQ in the germline V gene. The CDR3 covers 16 residues. The chain's CDR3 is CASSSELRRGQETQYF. CDR3 coding DNA: TGCGCCAGCAGCTCAGAACTGAGGAGGGGCCAAGAGACCCAGTACTTC.

V is TRBV10-3 and J is TRBJ2-5, with a possible D match to TRBD2 (6 bases). The CDR3 runs to 14 residues. Germline V CDR1 and CDR2: ENHRY, SYGVKD. V lost 10 bases, J lost 5 bases, and 20 bases lay in between. This CDR3 is CATSVGGAGETQYF. CDR3 DNA: TGTGCCACCTCTGTAGGTGGGGCGGGGGAGACCCAGTACTTC.

This chain joins TRBV21-1 and TRBJ2-1; the table gives TRBD1 as D, unverified against the DNA. TRBV21-1 is shown as a pseudogene. The CDR3 covers 17 residues. CDR3 sequence (DNA): TGTGCCAGCAGCAAAGGATCGACAGGGTGGACCTACAATGAGCAGTTCTTC. Translated, it gives CASSKGSTGWTYNEQFF.

The chain links TRBV2 to TRBJ2-3, with D possibly being TRBD2 (5 bases). Trimming cost V 6 bases and J 2 bases, with 12 bases left between them. From germline, CDR1 is SNHLY and CDR2 FYNNEI. The CDR3 runs to 14 residues. CDR3 bases: TGTGCCAGCAGCAGAAACCGGGACACAGATACGCAGTATTTT. As protein: CASSRNRDTDTQYF.

This clone was detected many times. The gene calls are TRBV12-3 or TRBV12-4 and TRBJ1-1; D uncertain. CDR3 length: 11 amino acids. Trimming removed 8 bases from V and 4 bases from J, with 8 bases in between. CDR3 bases: TGTGCCAGCTCGTACTCCACTGAAGCTTTCTTT. This gives the protein CASSYSTEAFF.

J is TRBJ1-6 and V is TRBV9; 8 nucleotides match TRBD1. CDR3 length: 13 residues. V lost 3 bases, J lost 10 bases, and 3 bases stayed unmatched. Germline lookup yields CDR1 SGDLS and CDR2 YYNGEE. The CDR3 protein is CASSAQGDSPLHF. DNA of the CDR3: TGTGCCAGCAGCGCACAGGGGGACTCACCCCTCCACTTT.